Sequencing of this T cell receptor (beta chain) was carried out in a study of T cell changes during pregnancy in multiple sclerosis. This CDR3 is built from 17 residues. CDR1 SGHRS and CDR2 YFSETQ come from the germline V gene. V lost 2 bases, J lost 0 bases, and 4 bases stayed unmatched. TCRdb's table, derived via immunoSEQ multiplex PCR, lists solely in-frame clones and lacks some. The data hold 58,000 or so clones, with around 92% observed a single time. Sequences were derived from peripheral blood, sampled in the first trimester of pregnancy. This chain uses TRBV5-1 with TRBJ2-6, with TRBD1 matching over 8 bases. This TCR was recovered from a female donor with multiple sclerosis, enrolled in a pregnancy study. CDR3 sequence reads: CASSLQGVFSGANVLTF. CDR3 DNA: TGCGCCAGCAGCTTACAGGGGGTCTTCTCTGGGGCCAACGTCCTGACTTTC.